This T cell receptor (beta chain) was documented in a study of CD8 T cells in ankylosing spondylitis. The study's findings and limits: Some of these motif variants have turned up before, in reports on reactive arthritis synovial fluid and blood. Disease-linked clones were CD8+ and relatively rare in peripheral blood. Significantly higher representation of disease-linked clones was reported for matched ankylosing spondylitis synovial fluid.

This clonotype was found a few times. Antigen unknown. In making TCR beta libraries, quantitative 5'-RACE with molecular barcodes was used. TCRdb reanalysed the 5' RACE reads using MiXCR and keeps one entry per CDR3 protein. The sample yields 150,000 to 200,000 distinct CDR3 sequences, 9.5% to 15% seen once. The specimen sequenced was blood, either unsorted or a sorted T cell fraction (not recorded which). The receptor's source is a male donor with ankylosing spondylitis or in good health (not recorded which).

CDR3 bases: TGTGCCAGCTCTTCGGCAGGGGATAATTCACCCCTCCACTTT. Its translation is CASSSAGDNSPLHF. The chain has TRBV6-1 and TRBJ1-6; maybe TRBD1 (6 bases). Germline CDR1 MNHNS, CDR2 SASEGT. With 8 bases removed from V and 5 bases from J, the gap between germline ends came to 13 bases. The CDR3 runs 14 residues.